The sequence of this TCR beta chain was determined in a study of blood T cell repertoires in COVID-19. Background on the study: The United States, Italy and Spain were the sources of the acute and convalescent COVID-19 samples. The cDNA or gDNA used as material had been derived from T cells, B-cell-depleted T cells, or PBMCs.

Data came from immunoSEQ multiplex PCR; TCRdb stores just in-frame clones and leaves some out. The sample holds about 86,000 clones, 75% to 90% seen once. Germline CDR1 reads KGHDR; CDR2 reads SFDVKD. There are 14 residues in the CDR3. V was shortened by 3 bases and J by 4 bases, with 11 bases between the two germline ends. The clonotype was recovered from a woman older than 75 with active or convalescent COVID-19. The sequenced sample consisted of peripheral blood. The rearrangement joins TRBV24-1 to TRBJ1-1; D unclear. In nucleotides, the CDR3 is TGTGCCACCAGTGATGGCCGGCGAGGCACTGAAGCTTTCTTT. Amino acid sequence: CATSDGRRGTEAFF.